Listed below are T cell receptor beta chains from one sample, sequenced in a study of OX40 agonist ivuxolimab in advanced cancers. Assay used: immunoSEQ multiplex PCR; TCRdb lists only in-frame clones, some missing. The sample contains fewer than 90,000 clones, roughly 88% of which appear only once. The input for sequencing was CD4+ or CD8+ T cells sorted from blood, taken in a trial of the OX40 agonist ivuxolimab. All receptors derive from an adult with an advanced solid tumor such as melanoma, head and neck, liver or kidney cancer. Each CDR3 is given without its conserved first and last residue. Only part of the rows carry a size: once, few, many, or a class if the clone is expanded.

clone_size j_call v_call cdr3_aa
- TRBJ2-3 TRBV18 ASSVQGESDTQY
- TRBJ2-5 TRBV15 ATRAMTDNQETQY
- TRBJ1-6 TRBV10-3 AISEGLGSPLH
- TRBJ2-3 TRBV7-3 ASTPGEVTDTQY
- TRBJ2-4 TRBV21-1 ASSDYGTGRFTTKNIQY
few TRBJ2-5 TRBV28 ASSLWGPGETQY
- TRBJ1-4 TRBV19 ASSDQGLPNEKLF
- TRBJ2-3 TRBV7-2 ASRSIGGTDTQY
- TRBJ1-2 TRBV28 ASSGQVYGYT
few TRBJ2-3 TRBV18 ASSTQGAGTDTQY
- TRBJ2-3 TRBV7-3 ASSLIGGADTQY
- TRBJ2-5 TRBV27 ASSLGTGQETQY
- TRBJ1-2 TRBV18 ASSPRGQNYGYT
once TRBJ2-7 TRBV6-5 ASSQGGGPGEQY
- TRBJ2-7 TRBV10-3 AISESGGSLYEEQY
- TRBJ2-1 TRBV28 ASTGGRGNEQF
few TRBJ2-7 TRBV5-4 ASSADRIYEQY
- TRBJ2-5 TRBV6-5 ASSYSTEQETQY
- TRBJ1-3 TRBV9 ASSVAGTSGNTIY
- TRBJ1-1 TRBV6-1 ASKLLRNTEAF
- TRBJ1-4 TRBV25-1 ASSTHREPAEEKLF
- TRBJ2-2 TRBV9 ASSAVLYTGELF
- TRBJ2-7 TRBV7-2 ASSLGIHATYEQY
- TRBJ2-3 TRBV5-4 ASSLAVGATDTQY
- TRBJ2-1 TRBV7-3 ASSQMEGVSSYNEQF
- TRBJ1-2 TRBV11-3 ASSRGARQGGGGLHT
- TRBJ2-2 TRBV1 TSSQWTGLNTGELF
once TRBJ1-1 TRBV6-5 ASSYDTSNTEAF
- TRBJ2-2 TRBV30 AWSVRRDGELF
- TRBJ1-1 TRBV7-9 ASSAYRGPANTEAF
once TRBJ1-2 TRBV4-2 ASSPDGTGDYGYT
- TRBJ2-1 TRBV5-6 ASSTGQFVYEQF
- TRBJ2-7 TRBV7-8 ASSSRVYYEQY
- TRBJ1-2 TRBV11-2 ASSLGRDGYT
- TRBJ2-7 TRBV30 AWRVGGLYEQY
- TRBJ2-3 TRBV13 ASSLPRQRGGGDTQY
- TRBJ2-2 TRBV7-2 ASSLGLAGTGELF
once TRBJ2-3 TRBV7-9 ASSYSSSTDTQY